Listed here are 5 T cell receptor beta chains from one sample, sequenced in a study of blood T cell repertoires in COVID-19. The repertoire was sequenced with immunoSEQ multiplex PCR; TCRdb's copy has only in-frame clones and lacks some. The table lists almost 400,000 clones, more than 75% of them singletons. The specimen was PBMCs or T cells enriched from blood (not recorded which). These receptors came from a woman aged 25 to 39 with acute COVID-19.

There are a few counts of this clone. V usage is TRBV2 and J usage is TRBJ1-1; no firm D call. CDR1 and CDR2 (germline): SNHLY, FYNNEI. V lost 4 bases and J lost 1, with 10 bases in between. The CDR3 spans 14 residues. The CDR3 region is CASSVKHTNTEAFF. In DNA form, the CDR3 reads TGTGCCAGCAGTGTCAAACACACGAACACTGAAGCTTTCTTT.

CDR3 nucleotide sequence: TGCAGCGTCCATTACAGGGGATCCTACGAGCAGTACTTC. Translated: CSVHYRGSYEQYF. This chain uses TRBV29-1 with TRBJ2-7; 7 bases line up with TRBD1. The CDR3 has 13 amino acids. Germline assignment: CDR1 SQVTM and CDR2 ANQGSEA. The V gene end was trimmed by 6 bases and the J gene end by 1 base; junction bases not matched to a gene: 6.

The chain uses TRBV5-1 and TRBJ1-1, with D tentatively TRBD1 (6 bases). Germline CDR1 reads SGHRS; CDR2 reads YFSETQ. The V end lost 5 bases, the J end lost 1 base, and 9 bases lay between the germline ends. CDR3 size: 13 residues. This chain's CDR3 is CASRLRGNTEAFF. CDR3 nucleotide sequence: TGCGCCAGCAGGCTCAGGGGGAACACTGAAGCTTTCTTT. Together with reference TRBV5-1 and TRBJ1-1, the CDR3 gives the full variable domain: KAGVTQTPRYLIKTRGQQVTLSCSPISGHRSVSWYQQTPGQGLQFLFEYFSETQRNKGNFPGRFSGRQFSNSRSEMNVSTLELGDSALYLCASRLRGNTEAFFGQGTRLTVV.

This clone was counted a single time. V gene TRBV28 combines with J gene TRBJ2-3, with 9 positions matching TRBD1. Germline CDR1 reads MDHEN; CDR2 reads SYDVKM. The junction had 9 bases not matched to a gene; V was cut back by 4 bases and J by 4 bases. The CDR3 contains 16 residues. CDR3 DNA sequence: TGTGCCAGCAGTTCTGTCGGGACAGGGTATCCAGATACGCAGTATTTT. Translated: CASSSVGTGYPDTQYF.

The chain is built from TRBV15 and TRBJ2-5; TRBD2 agrees at 14 bases. CDR3 length equals 17 residues. CDR1 and CDR2 from the germline V gene are LNHNV and YYDKDF (reference sequence). With 0 bases clipped from V and 5 bases from J, the junction kept 5 bases outside the gene matches. The CDR3: CATSRDRLAGGLETQYF. The CDR3 bases are TGTGCCACCAGCAGAGATCGACTAGCGGGGGGGCTTGAGACCCAGTACTTC. Complete variable domain (other parts from reference TRBV15 and TRBJ2-5): DAMVIQNPRYQVTQFGKPVTLSCSQTLNHNVMYWYQQKSSQAPKLLFHYYDKDFNNEADTPDNFQSRRPNTSFCFLDIRSPGLGDTAMYLCATSRDRLAGGLETQYFGPGTRLLVL.